Below are 17 T cell receptor beta chains sequenced from a single sample in a study of blood T cell repertoires in COVID-19. The data were produced by immunoSEQ multiplex PCR, yet TCRdb's version contains in-frame clones alone and is incomplete. The sample holds roughly 140,000 clones, more than 75% seen once. The source material was PBMCs or T cells enriched from blood (not recorded which). The receptor source for this set is a woman aged 25-40 years with acute COVID-19.

The chain recombines TRBV27 with TRBJ2-1; D is perhaps TRBD2 (5 bases). CDR3 length: 15 residues. Germline lookup yields CDR1 MNHEY and CDR2 SMNVEV (reference sequence). V lost 6 bases and J lost 0, with 12 bases in between. As DNA, the CDR3 is TGTGCCAGCAGGGTGGCGGGCAACTCCTACAATGAGCAGTTCTTC. Translation: CASRVAGNSYNEQFF.

This chain connects TRBV18 to TRBJ1-1, with D uncertain. Between the trimmed V and J ends, which lost 3 bases and 3 bases, there was a span of 11 bases. From germline, CDR1 is KGHSH and CDR2 LQKENI. CDR3 length: 14 residues. The CDR3 sequence is CASSPAGGDTEAFF. The DNA for the CDR3 is TGTGCCAGCTCACCCGCGGGCGGTGACACTGAAGCTTTCTTT.

The gene calls are TRBV2 and TRBJ1-5, with 10 bases lining up with TRBD1. CDR3 size: 19 residues. The V gene's germline CDR1 is SNHLY and CDR2 FYNNEI. Trimming took 2 bases from V and 3 from J; bases not matched to a gene: 13. The CDR3 sequence is CASSESGGTGVGSNQPQHF. The DNA of the CDR3 is TGTGCCAGCAGTGAATCTGGAGGGACAGGGGTAGGATCCAATCAGCCCCAGCATTTT.

This clone was detected only once. Here the CDR3 reads CASSQEVEGEQFF. The CDR3 coding sequence is TGTGCCAGCAGCCAAGAGGTCGAGGGTGAGCAGTTCTTC. V is TRBV3-1 (or the pseudogene TRBV3-2) and J is TRBJ2-1; a possible D gene is TRBD2 (5 bases). Germline loops: CDR1 LGHDT, CDR2 YNNKEL (reference sequence). V was clipped by 0 bases and J by 9 bases, with 9 bases between them. This CDR3 has 13 residues.

The genes are TRBV19 and TRBJ1-5; 7 bases line up with TRBD1. CDR3 length equals 17 residues. In germline, CDR1 is LNHDA, CDR2 SQIVND (reference sequence). After removal of 9 bases from V and 4 bases from J, the junction contained 18 bases not matched to a gene. DNA for the CDR3: TGTGCCAGAATAGGACAGGCGCCCCTCCCCGCAAATCAGCCCCAGCATTTT. Translation: CARIGQAPLPANQPQHF.

The chain is built from TRBV29-1 and TRBJ1-3, with 7 bases identical to TRBD1. V lost 6 bases, J lost 2 bases, and 4 bases stayed unmatched. CDR1 is SQVTM and CDR2 is ANQGSEA in the germline V gene. CDR3 length: 13 residues. The CDR3 nucleotides read TGCAGCGTGACTACAGGGGCTGGAAACACCATATATTTT. This codes for CSVTTGAGNTIYF.

The chain recombines TRBV7-6 with TRBJ2-2; 7 bases align to TRBD1. The CDR3 runs 18 residues. The germline CDR1 and CDR2 sequences are SGHVS and FNYEAQ. The V gene end was trimmed by 2 bases and the J gene end by 0 bases; junction bases not matched to a gene: 9. The CDR3 nucleotides read TGTGCCAGCAGCTTACGGCATGGACAGGACGCGAACACCGGGGAGCTGTTTTTT. Translating gives CASSLRHGQDANTGELFF.

V and J are TRBV7-2 and TRBJ1-2; a possible D gene is TRBD1 (5 bases). V lost 6 bases, J lost 8 bases, and 16 bases lay in between. CDR1 is SGHTA and CDR2 is FQGNSA in the germline V gene. The CDR3 is 13 amino acids. The CDR3 region has the DNA TGTGCCAGCAGTTCTCAACCAGGGTACGGCTACACCTTC. Translation: CASSSQPGYGYTF. Full variable domain (remainder filled in from reference TRBV7-2 and TRBJ1-2): GAGVSQSPSNKVTEKGKDVELRCDPISGHTALYWYRQSLGQGLEFLIYFQGNSAPDKSGLPSDRFSAERTGGSVSTLTIQRTQQEDSAVYLCASSSQPGYGYTFGSGTRLTVV.

The V call is TRBV19, the J call TRBJ2-2, with TRBD2 identical over 14 bases. The ends lost 6 bases at V and 4 bases at J; junction bases unmatched: 16. CDR1 is LNHDA and CDR2 is SQIVND in the germline V gene (reference sequence). The CDR3 runs 20 residues. Here the CDR3 reads CASSLTSGRALALLTGELFF. The CDR3 DNA reads as TGTGCCAGTAGCCTGACTAGCGGGAGGGCCCTTGCCCTTCTCACCGGGGAGCTGTTTTTT.

A single count supports this clone. The chain carries TRBV9 and TRBJ2-1; 8 bases map to TRBD2. This CDR3 has 14 amino acids. Germline trimming cut 4 bases from V and 3 bases from J; bases unmatched to any gene: 3. Germline assignment: CDR1 SGDLS and CDR2 YYNGEE. DNA of the CDR3: TGTGCCAGCAGCCCCAGCGGGAGCTACAATGAGCAGTTCTTC. Protein: CASSPSGSYNEQFF.

The J gene is TRBJ2-1, the V gene TRBV10-1; a possible D gene is TRBD2 (5 bases). The CDR3 is 19 residues long. CDR1 is WNHNN and CDR2 is SYGVQD in the germline V gene (reference sequence). Between the trimmed V and J ends, which lost 9 bases and 2 bases, there was a span of 29 bases. CDR3 region: CARRKLDNDASATYNEQFF. For the CDR3, the DNA is TGCGCCAGGAGGAAACTAGACAACGACGCCAGCGCGACCTACAATGAGCAGTTCTTC.

V usage is TRBV29-1 and J usage is TRBJ1-1; possible D gene TRBD1, 6 bases. The CDR3 covers 17 residues. V was cut by 7 bases and J by 1 base, with 25 bases left in between. Germline-derived CDR1 and CDR2 are SQVTM and ANQGSEA. The CDR3 sequence: CSGGSYRVGPQNTEAFF. CDR3 sequence (DNA): TGCAGCGGAGGGTCGTACAGGGTAGGCCCCCAGAACACTGAAGCTTTCTTT.

The V call is TRBV11-2, the J call TRBJ2-6; maybe TRBD2 (6 bases). The CDR3 is made up of 19 amino acids. Trimming removed 1 base at V and 0 bases at J, with 16 bases between. Germline V gives CDR1 SGHAT, CDR2 FQNNGV. As DNA, the CDR3 is TGTGCCAGCAGCTTAGGGCCCTTAGCGGAGTTCTCTGGGGCCAACGTCCTGACTTTC. Translation: CASSLGPLAEFSGANVLTF.

The rearrangement joins TRBV18 to TRBJ1-2, with D possibly being TRBD1 (6 bases). The CDR3 has 16 amino acids. CDR1 and CDR2 from the germline V gene are KGHSH and LQKENI. V was pared by 3 bases and J by 8 bases, with 22 bases between. CDR3 loop: CASSPPEKTGRGGYTF. Here the CDR3 DNA reads TGTGCCAGCTCACCCCCTGAAAAGACAGGCCGGGGAGGCTACACCTTC.

V usage is TRBV10-3 and J usage is TRBJ2-7, with a possible D match to TRBD2 (7 bases). This CDR3 has 14 amino acids. Between the trimmed V and J ends, which lost 6 bases and 2 bases, there was a span of 14 bases. Germline assignment: CDR1 ENHRY and CDR2 SYGVKD. The CDR3 coding sequence is TGTGCCATCAGAAGCGGGACATCTACCTACGAGCAGTACTTC. Translating gives CAIRSGTSTYEQYF.

This chain connects TRBV27 to TRBJ2-1; 12 bases map to TRBD2. The CDR3 covers 15 residues. CDR1 and CDR2 from the germline V gene are MNHEY and SMNVEV (reference sequence). V trimming: 6 bases; J trimming: 4 bases; junction bases outside the gene matches: 4. CDR3: CASSLTSGGYNEQFF. The CDR3 region has the DNA TGTGCCAGCAGCCTGACTAGCGGGGGTTACAATGAGCAGTTCTTC.

The genes are TRBV18 and TRBJ2-4, with 9 bases identical to TRBD1. Germline CDR1 reads KGHSH; CDR2 reads LQKENI. J lost 1 base, V lost 1 base, and 5 bases had no gene match. The CDR3 has 17 residues. In nucleotides, the CDR3 is TGTGCCAGCTCACCACAGAACAGGGGGCTGGCCAAAAACATTCAGTACTTC. It is translated as CASSPQNRGLAKNIQYF.